The 11 T cell receptor beta chains below all came from one sample that was sequenced in a study of blood T cell repertoires in COVID-19. Profiled with immunoSEQ multiplex PCR; TCRdb holds only in-frame clones, not every one. The sample yields about 43,000 clones, approximately 86% seen once. Sequenced input: peripheral blood. Source of these receptors: a man in his sixties with active COVID-19.

The chain couples TRBV3-1 (or the pseudogene TRBV3-2) to TRBJ2-5; TRBD2 matches at 12 bases. Germline assignment: CDR1 LGHDT and CDR2 YNNKEL (reference sequence). V was clipped by 4 bases and J by 2 bases; unmatched bases: 8. The length of the CDR3 is 17 residues. Here the CDR3 DNA reads TGTGCCAGCAGCCGGACTAGCGGGGTTATGGGGCAAGAGACCCAGTACTTC. Translation: CASSRTSGVMGQETQYF.

This sequence joins TRBV5-4 and TRBJ2-1, with D possibly TRBD2 on 5 matching bases. The CDR3 length is 12 residues. Trimming left V 4 bases short and J 10 bases short, with 12 bases between. Germline V gene lookup returns CDR1 SGHNT and CDR2 YYREEE (reference sequence). CDR3 region: CASSADYGEQFF. The CDR3 coding sequence is TGTGCCAGCAGCGCCGACTACGGCGAGCAGTTCTTC. The variable domain in full, with the rest retrieved from reference TRBV5-4 and TRBJ2-1, is ETGVTQSPTHLIKTRGQQVTLRCSSQSGHNTVSWYQQALGQGPQFIFQYYREEENGRGNFPPRFSGLQFPNYSSELNVNALELDDSALYLCASSADYGEQFFGPGTRLTVL.

This chain joins TRBV29-1 and TRBJ1-3, with a possible D match to TRBD1 (5 bases). Germline V gene sequence: CDR1 SQVTM, CDR2 ANQGSEA. V was trimmed by 7 bases and J by 1 base, leaving 14 bases between them. This CDR3 has 14 residues. The CDR3 here is CSATDTLSGNTIYF. The CDR3 coding sequence is TGCAGCGCTACGGACACCCTTTCTGGAAACACCATATATTTT.

The chain employs TRBV5-4 and TRBJ2-7, with 10 bases lining up with TRBD2. Germline V gene data show CDR1 as SGHNT and CDR2 as YYREEE (reference sequence). There are 15 residues in the CDR3. V trimming: 4 bases; J trimming: 9 bases; junction bases outside the gene matches: 13. CDR3 bases: TGTGCCAGCAGCCGGACTAGCGGTCCCCTTGAGGGGCAGTACTTC. Translating gives CASSRTSGPLEGQYF.

V usage is TRBV5-6 and J usage is TRBJ2-5; D possibly corresponds to TRBD1 (5 bases). The CDR3 spans 14 residues. Between the trimmed V and J ends, which lost 0 bases and 1 base, there was a span of 7 bases. The germline CDR1 and CDR2 sequences are SGHDT and YYEEEE. The CDR3 reads CASSLVQGQETQYF. The CDR3 DNA reads TGTGCCAGCAGCTTGGTTCAGGGCCAAGAGACCCAGTACTTC.

The genes are TRBV20-1 and TRBJ1-5; D is unclear. The CDR3 spans 13 residues. Germline V gene lookup returns CDR1 DFQATT and CDR2 SNEGSKA (reference sequence). V was pared by 3 bases and J by 2 bases, with 8 bases between. CDR3 coding DNA: TGCAGTGCTAGTTCCCGGGGCAATCAGCCCCAGCATTTT. Translation: CSASSRGNQPQHF.

This chain uses TRBV18 with TRBJ1-2; tentative D call: TRBD1 (6 bases). Trimming removed 4 bases from V and 2 bases from J, with 14 bases in between. Looked up from germline, CDR1 is KGHSH and CDR2 is LQKENI. CDR3 length: 15 residues. DNA for the CDR3: TGTGCCAGCTCACTACTAACAGGGAAAAACTATGGCTACACCTTC. Encoded protein: CASSLLTGKNYGYTF.

This clone was found a few times. This chain uses TRBV19 with TRBJ1-2; no reliable D call. Trimming pared 7 bases from V and 8 bases from J, leaving 14 bases between. This CDR3 comprises 12 residues. Per germline, CDR1 LNHDA and CDR2 SQIVND (reference sequence). The CDR3 DNA sequence: TGTGCCAGTATCCCGGAGGCGGGAGGCTACACCTTC. Its translation is CASIPEAGGYTF.

The CDR3 protein is CASSLIGAADTQYF. DNA of the CDR3: TGTGCCAGCAGCTTAATTGGGGCCGCAGATACGCAGTATTTT. The chain uses TRBV7-3 and TRBJ2-3, with TRBD1 as a possible D gene (5 bases). Germline V gene data show CDR1 as SGHTA and CDR2 as FQGTGA. The CDR3 extends over 14 amino acids. Trimming shortened V by 1 base and J by 4 bases, and 9 bases separated the two germline ends.

The chain carries TRBV6-5 and TRBJ1-6; no firm D call. The germline CDR1 and CDR2 sequences are MNHEY and SVGAGI. Trimming stripped 7 bases from V and 7 bases from J, with 11 bases between. The CDR3 length is 13 residues. CDR3 amino acids: CASTGLSNSPLHF. CDR3 bases: TGTGCCAGCACCGGCCTTAGCAATTCACCCCTCCACTTT.

The rearrangement joins TRBV9 to TRBJ2-2, with 7 bases identical to TRBD1. From germline, CDR1 is SGDLS and CDR2 YYNGEE. CDR3 length: 16 amino acids. With V trimmed by 2 bases and J by 2 bases, 6 bases remained unmatched. CDR3 nucleotides: TGTGCCAGCAGCGTCAGGCAGGGGGTAAACACCGGGGAGCTGTTTTTT. Translating gives CASSVRQGVNTGELFF.